The 32 T cell receptor beta chains presented below share a single source sample, sequenced in a study of PD-1 blockade in classical Hodgkin lymphoma. The repertoire was sequenced with immunoSEQ multiplex PCR; TCRdb's copy has only in-frame clones and lacks some. In the table there are around 40,000 clones, around 78% of which are singletons. The patients all showed relapse after autologous stem cell transplantation, while their brentuximab vedotin exposure varied. The specimen was peripheral blood mononuclear cells (PBMCs), collected at baseline. These receptors all stem from a human donor with classical Hodgkin lymphoma.

The chain carries TRBV6-5 and TRBJ2-5; D may correspond to TRBD1 or TRBD2 (6 bases each). Germline CDR1 and CDR2: MNHEY and SVGAGI. V lost 5 bases and J lost 13, with 20 bases in between. The CDR3 sequence is 13 residues long. The CDR3 spells CASSDPGQMGGYF. CDR3 sequence (DNA): TGTGCCAGCAGTGACCCGGGACAAATGGGGGGGTACTTC.

A single count supports this clone. The CDR3 region has the DNA TGTGCCAGCAGCACTTCCAAACTGGGGGCGGGAATGCACCACAATGAGCAGTTCTTC. This translates into CASSTSKLGAGMHHNEQFF. The chain couples TRBV21-1 to TRBJ2-1. TRBV21-1 is a known pseudogene. This CDR3 spans 19 amino acids.

The chain recombines TRBV19 with TRBJ2-3; 8 positions match TRBD2. Trimming took 1 base from V and 2 from J; bases not matched to a gene: 5. The V gene's germline CDR1 is LNHDA and CDR2 SQIVND (reference sequence). The CDR3 length is 16 residues. The CDR3 region has the DNA TGTGCCAGTAGTATAGCCGAAGCGGGAGTCACAGATACGCAGTATTTT. Residues: CASSIAEAGVTDTQYF.

This clone was recorded a few times. The rearrangement joins TRBV2 to TRBJ1-1; D is ambiguous. V gave up 5 bases and J gave up 1 base, with 8 bases separating them. The V gene's germline CDR1 is SNHLY and CDR2 FYNNEI. This CDR3 region has 13 residues. The CDR3 DNA reads TGTGCCAGCAGTATCCGAGGGAACACTGAAGCTTTCTTT. Protein product: CASSIRGNTEAFF.

V gene TRBV7-9 combines with J gene TRBJ1-3; no firm D call. V lost 4 bases and J 1 base, leaving 11 bases between the germline ends. The CDR3 loop spans 15 amino acids. Germline loops: CDR1 SEHNR, CDR2 FQNEAQ (reference sequence). The CDR3 sequence is CASSYFSASGNTIYF. The CDR3 region has the DNA TGTGCCAGCAGCTATTTTTCGGCTTCTGGAAACACCATATATTTT.

On this clone: A much larger clonotype is one base distant, so this may be a read error. Additional DNA sequences in this sample encode the identical CDR3. CDR3 coding DNA: TGTGCCAGCAGTAGAGATCCCACCGGGGAGCTGTTTTTT. Residues: CASSRDPTGELFF. V usage is TRBV2 and J usage is TRBJ2-2; D uncertain. The V and J ends lost 5 bases and 4 bases respectively, with 8 bases between them. The CDR3 has 13 amino acids. Germline loops: CDR1 SNHLY, CDR2 FYNNEI.

The table lists this clone with a few counts. V and J are TRBV27 and TRBJ1-1; D is ambiguous. Between the trimmed V and J ends, which lost 2 bases and 6 bases, there was a span of 13 bases. This CDR3 comprises 14 residues. Germline V gene lookup returns CDR1 MNHEY and CDR2 SMNVEV (reference sequence). CDR3 in amino acids: CASSLRSGPSEAFF. CDR3 coding DNA: TGTGCCAGCAGTTTAAGATCCGGTCCCTCTGAAGCTTTCTTT.

The genes are TRBV9 and TRBJ1-1, with no clear D. Germline CDR1 SGDLS, CDR2 YYNGEE. This CDR3 comprises 15 residues. Trimming removed 0 bases at V and 1 base at J, with 10 bases between. The CDR3 spells CASSVASGRNTEAFF. CDR3 bases: TGTGCCAGCAGCGTAGCTTCGGGGAGGAACACTGAAGCTTTCTTT.

This sequence joins TRBV7-9 and TRBJ1-2, with a tentative D call TRBD1 (5 bases). From germline, CDR1 is SEHNR and CDR2 FQNEAQ (reference sequence). This CDR3 has 15 residues. Trimming took off 5 bases at V and 1 base at J, with 14 bases between the two ends. CDR3 DNA: TGTGCCAGCAGCCGTGCCGGGACGGATAACTATGGCTACACCTTC. This sequence encodes CASSRAGTDNYGYTF. Complete variable domain (other parts from reference TRBV7-9 and TRBJ1-2): DTGVSQNPRHKITKRGQNVTFRCDPISEHNRLYWYRQTLGQGPEFLTYFQNEAQLEKSRLLSDRFSAERPKGSFSTLEIQRTEQGDSAMYLCASSRAGTDNYGYTFGSGTRLTVV.

Comment on this clone: Other nucleotide sequences from this sample produce the same CDR3. The chain recombines TRBV2 with TRBJ2-7; TRBD2 aligns across 10 bases. Trimming removed 3 bases from V and 3 bases from J; junction bases left unmatched: 2. CDR1 SNHLY and CDR2 FYNNEI come from the germline V gene. The CDR3 length is 14 residues. CDR3 nucleotide sequence: TGTGCCAGCAGTGACCCTAGCGGGAGCTACGAGCAGTACTTC. Translating gives CASSDPSGSYEQYF.

The chain has TRBV11-3 and TRBJ2-1, with D possibly being TRBD1 (6 bases). The CDR3 covers 14 residues. The germline V gene has CDR1 SGHNT and CDR2 YENEEA. V lost 5 bases and J 3 bases, leaving 11 bases between the germline ends. The CDR3 loop reads CASSGRDNYNEQFF. As DNA, the CDR3 is TGTGCCAGCAGCGGACGGGACAACTACAATGAGCAGTTCTTC.

V and J are TRBV2 and TRBJ2-7; 12 bases map to TRBD2. V lost 8 bases, J lost 1 base, and 3 bases stayed unmatched. CDR1 and CDR2 (germline): SNHLY, FYNNEI. This CDR3 is built from 14 residues. The CDR3 reads CASWGTSGSYEQYF. The DNA of the CDR3 is TGTGCCAGCTGGGGGACTAGCGGGTCCTACGAGCAGTACTTC.

The chain uses TRBV5-1 and TRBJ1-5; tentative D call: TRBD1 (6 bases). The CDR3 is 13 amino acids. Trimming left V 5 bases short and J 3 bases short, with 9 bases between. Germline CDR1 SGHRS, CDR2 YFSETQ. The CDR3, as DNA: TGCGCCAGCAGTTCAGGGGACAATCAGCCCCAGCATTTT. This translates into CASSSGDNQPQHF.

The CDR3 nucleotides are TGCGCCAGCAGCTTCACAGGGACGAACACTGAAGCTTTCTTT. Protein: CASSFTGTNTEAFF. This chain links TRBV5-1 with TRBJ1-1, with D maybe TRBD1 (6 bases). Trimming removed 2 bases from V and 1 base from J, with 9 bases in between. The CDR3 length is 14 residues. Germline V gives CDR1 SGHRS, CDR2 YFSETQ.

The chain carries TRBV4-1 and TRBJ1-5; D call uncertain. V dropped 0 bases and J dropped 6 bases, with 15 bases sitting between them. Germline CDR1 and CDR2: MGHRA and YSYEKL. The CDR3 is 16 amino acids. This chain's CDR3 is CASSQETGFVGQPQHF. The CDR3 nucleotides are TGCGCCAGCAGCCAAGAGACCGGGTTCGTTGGTCAGCCCCAGCATTTT.

V usage is TRBV29-1 and J usage is TRBJ2-1; tentatively, D is TRBD2 (6 bases). V lost 1 base and J 8 bases, leaving 12 bases between the germline ends. Germline CDR1 reads SQVTM; CDR2 reads ANQGSEA. The CDR3 sequence is 13 residues long. The CDR3 reads CSVEGRTTYEQFF. The CDR3 DNA sequence: TGCAGCGTTGAAGGCCGGACTACTTATGAGCAGTTCTTC.

This rearrangement joins TRBV5-4 to TRBJ2-7; TRBD2 is a possible D gene (5 bases). CDR3 length equals 15 residues. Germline CDR1 SGHNT, CDR2 YYREEE (reference sequence). V lost 0 bases to trimming and J lost 6 bases, with 16 bases between them. The CDR3 DNA is TGTGCCAGCAGCTTGGGAGGGAGCGCAGTCTCCGAGCAGTACTTC. The encoded protein is CASSLGGSAVSEQYF. Combining the CDR3 with reference TRBV5-4 and TRBJ2-7 gives the whole variable domain ETGVTQSPTHLIKTRGQQVTLRCSSQSGHNTVSWYQQALGQGPQFIFQYYREEENGRGNFPPRFSGLQFPNYSSELNVNALELDDSALYLCASSLGGSAVSEQYFGPGTRLTVT.

A word on this clone: One end of the junction does not line up with germline, which may come from a read error. The chain recombines TRBV19 with TRBJ1-5; 7 bases match TRBD1. The CDR3 spans 15 residues. The germline CDR1 and CDR2 sequences are LNHDA and SQIVND (reference sequence). The DNA for the CDR3 is TGTGCCAGTAGTTCCGGGACAGCCAGCAGTCAGCCCCAGCATTTT. Protein sequence: CASSSGTASSQPQHF.

The V gene is TRBV28, the J gene TRBJ1-4, with no clear D. The germline V gene has CDR1 MDHEN and CDR2 SYDVKM. Trimming removed 6 bases at V and 7 bases at J, with 12 bases between. This CDR3 spans 13 amino acids. The CDR3: CASRFPEGEKLFF. The CDR3 DNA sequence: TGTGCCAGCAGATTTCCTGAAGGTGAAAAACTGTTTTTT.

Turning to this clone: A much larger clonotype is one base distant, so this may be a read error. The gene calls are TRBV27 and TRBJ2-2; D not certain. Germline V lookup: CDR1 MNHEY, CDR2 SMNVEV (reference sequence). V lost 6 bases, J lost 2 bases, and 4 bases lay in between. The CDR3 covers 12 residues. The CDR3 here is CASSFNTGELFF. In nucleotides, the CDR3 is TGTGCCAGCAGCTTCAACACCGGGGAGCTGTTTTTT.

The chain is built from TRBV4-2 and TRBJ2-5, with 7 bases identical to TRBD1. V dropped 4 bases and J dropped 5; count of bases not matched to a gene: 16. The CDR3 is 17 residues long. Germline V gives CDR1 LGHNA, CDR2 YNFKEQ. The CDR3 sequence: CASSLSLTGAGGETQYF. Here the CDR3 DNA reads TGTGCCAGCAGCCTATCACTTACAGGGGCCGGCGGGGAGACCCAGTACTTC.

This clone was counted between two and nine times. J is TRBJ2-2 and V is TRBV11-3; 8 bases fit TRBD2. The trim removed 3 bases at V and 6 bases at J, leaving 9 bases unmatched. The CDR3 sequence is 16 residues long. The germline V gene encodes CDR1 SGHNT and CDR2 YENEEA. The CDR3 is CASSFPTGGPAGELFF. The CDR3 coding sequence is TGTGCCAGCAGCTTCCCAACGGGAGGGCCCGCCGGGGAGCTGTTTTTT.

The chain joins TRBV27 to TRBJ2-6; D is unclear. Trimming took 7 bases from V and 2 from J, leaving 12 bases between them. CDR3 size: 15 residues. CDR1 is MNHEY and CDR2 is SMNVEV in the germline V gene (reference sequence). CDR3 sequence reads: CASTGLPAGANVLTF. The CDR3 nucleotides are TGTGCCAGCACGGGCCTCCCGGCTGGGGCCAACGTCCTGACTTTC. Drawing the rest from reference TRBV27 and TRBJ2-6, the complete variable domain is EAQVTQNPRYLITVTGKKLTVTCSQNMNHEYMSWYRQDPGLGLRQIYYSMNVEVTDKGDVPEGYKVSRKEKRNFPLILESPSPNQTSLYFCASTGLPAGANVLTFGAGSRLTVL.

The rearrangement joins TRBV18 to TRBJ2-7; 9 bases fit TRBD2. The CDR3 is made up of 15 amino acids. Per the germline V gene, CDR1 is KGHSH and CDR2 is LQKENI. After removal of 3 bases from V and 8 bases from J, the junction contained 11 bases not matched to a gene. For the CDR3, the DNA is TGTGCCAGCTCACCGTCCGGGACTAGCTTTATAAAGCAGTACTTC. Protein: CASSPSGTSFIKQYF.

The table lists this clone with a few counts. This chain links TRBV5-1 with TRBJ2-1; 13 bases align to TRBD2. CDR3 length: 16 residues. With V trimmed by 0 bases and J by 8 bases, 5 bases remained unmatched. Germline values: CDR1 SGHRS, CDR2 YFSETQ. Here the CDR3 DNA reads TGCGCCAGCAGCTTGGCGATGGGACTAGCGGGATATGAGCAGTTCTTC. Residues: CASSLAMGLAGYEQFF.

V usage is TRBV28 and J usage is TRBJ2-3, with 8 bases identical to TRBD2. CDR3 length: 14 residues. V dropped 6 bases and J dropped 2; count of bases not matched to a gene: 4. Germline V gene data show CDR1 as MDHEN and CDR2 as SYDVKM. Here the CDR3 reads CASSLRGATDTQYF. CDR3 bases: TGTGCCAGCAGCTTGCGGGGGGCCACAGATACGCAGTATTTT.

The chain is built from TRBV4-1 and TRBJ2-3; 12 bases fit TRBD2. The CDR3 covers 16 residues. The V gene end was trimmed by 1 base and the J gene end by 5 bases; junction bases not matched to a gene: 4. Germline CDR1 reads MGHRA; CDR2 reads YSYEKL. In DNA, the CDR3 is TGCGCCAGCAGCCAAGGGCTAGCGGGAGGGAGAGATACGCAGTATTTT. Its protein is CASSQGLAGGRDTQYF.

This chain connects TRBV7-2 to TRBJ2-7; possible D gene TRBD2, 5 bases. Germline V gene data show CDR1 as SGHTA and CDR2 as FQGNSA. V lost 0 bases, J lost 7 bases, and 13 bases lay in between. This CDR3 has 14 amino acids. CDR3 residues: CASSLAGGAVEQYF. CDR3 bases: TGTGCCAGCAGCTTAGCGGGCGGAGCGGTGGAGCAGTACTTC. Full variable domain (remainder filled in from reference TRBV7-2 and TRBJ2-7): GAGVSQSPSNKVTEKGKDVELRCDPISGHTALYWYRQSLGQGLEFLIYFQGNSAPDKSGLPSDRFSAERTGGSVSTLTIQRTQQEDSAVYLCASSLAGGAVEQYFGPGTRLTVT.

The chain combines TRBV27 with TRBJ1-5; TRBD1 matches at 7 bases. The germline CDR1 and CDR2 sequences are MNHEY and SMNVEV (reference sequence). The CDR3 loop spans 14 amino acids. The J segment lost 4 bases and the V segment lost 2 bases, leaving 2 bases of the junction unmatched. The DNA for the CDR3 is TGTGCCAGCAGTTTAGGCAGGGGGAATCAGCCCCAGCATTTT. It is translated as CASSLGRGNQPQHF.

The chain uses TRBV28 and TRBJ1-2, with D possibly being TRBD1 (5 bases). The CDR3 totals 15 residues. V dropped 6 bases and J dropped 4 bases, with 18 bases sitting between them. From germline, CDR1 is MDHEN and CDR2 SYDVKM. CDR3 in DNA: TGTGCCAGCAGGGCAGTCCGGGACGGAGTCTATGGCTACACCTTC. Its protein product is CASRAVRDGVYGYTF.

The chain couples TRBV11-2 to TRBJ2-5, with a weak D call TRBD1 (8 bases). Between the trimmed V and J ends, which lost 3 bases and 6 bases, there was a span of 23 bases. The CDR3 covers 17 residues. Per the germline V gene, CDR1 is SGHAT and CDR2 is FQNNGV. In DNA form, the CDR3 reads TGTGCCAGCAGCTTTGTTCGTGGACAGGGAGGGGGAAAGACCCAGTACTTC. Amino acid sequence: CASSFVRGQGGGKTQYF.

This clone was observed a few times. The rearrangement joins TRBV15 to TRBJ2-5; D remains ambiguous. V was clipped by 1 base and J by 2 bases, with 2 bases between them. Germline-derived CDR1 and CDR2 are LNHNV and YYDKDF (reference sequence). This CDR3 has 12 amino acids. CDR3 region: CATSRVQETQYF. The DNA of the CDR3 is TGTGCCACCAGCAGAGTTCAAGAGACCCAGTACTTC.